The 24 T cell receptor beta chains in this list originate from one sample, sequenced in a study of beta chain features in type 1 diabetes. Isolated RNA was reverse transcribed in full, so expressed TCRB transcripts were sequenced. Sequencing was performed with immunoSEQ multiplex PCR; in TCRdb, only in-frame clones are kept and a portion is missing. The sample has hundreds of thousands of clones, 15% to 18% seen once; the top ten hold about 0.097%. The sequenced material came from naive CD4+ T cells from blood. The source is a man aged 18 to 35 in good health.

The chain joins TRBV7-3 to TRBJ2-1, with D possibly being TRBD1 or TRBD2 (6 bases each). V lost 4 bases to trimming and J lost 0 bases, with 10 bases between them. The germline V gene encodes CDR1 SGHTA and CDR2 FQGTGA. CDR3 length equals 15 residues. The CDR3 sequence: CASSSRGLSYNEQFF. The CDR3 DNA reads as TGTGCCAGCAGCTCTCGGGGGCTCTCCTACAATGAGCAGTTCTTC.

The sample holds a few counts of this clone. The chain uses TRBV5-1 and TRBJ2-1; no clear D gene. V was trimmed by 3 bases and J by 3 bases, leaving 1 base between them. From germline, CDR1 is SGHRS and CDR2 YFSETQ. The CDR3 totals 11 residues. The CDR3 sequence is CASSYYNEQFF. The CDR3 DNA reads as TGCGCCAGCAGCTACTACAATGAGCAGTTCTTC.

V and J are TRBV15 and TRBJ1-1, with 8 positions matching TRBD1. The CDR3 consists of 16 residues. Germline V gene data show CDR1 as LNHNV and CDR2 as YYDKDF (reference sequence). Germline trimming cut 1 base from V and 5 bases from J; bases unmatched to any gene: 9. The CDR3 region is CATSRVGQGPLTEAFF. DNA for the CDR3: TGTGCCACCAGCAGAGTCGGACAGGGTCCCCTTACTGAAGCTTTCTTT. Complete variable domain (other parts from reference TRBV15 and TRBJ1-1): DAMVIQNPRYQVTQFGKPVTLSCSQTLNHNVMYWYQQKSSQAPKLLFHYYDKDFNNEADTPDNFQSRRPNTSFCFLDIRSPGLGDTAMYLCATSRVGQGPLTEAFFGQGTRLTVV.

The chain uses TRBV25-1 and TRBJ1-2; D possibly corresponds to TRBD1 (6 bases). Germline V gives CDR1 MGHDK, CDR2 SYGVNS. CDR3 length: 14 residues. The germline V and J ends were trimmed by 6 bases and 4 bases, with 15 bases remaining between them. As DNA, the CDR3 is TGTGCCAGCAGGAGGACGGGGGGCCCCTATGGCTACACCTTC. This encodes CASRRTGGPYGYTF.

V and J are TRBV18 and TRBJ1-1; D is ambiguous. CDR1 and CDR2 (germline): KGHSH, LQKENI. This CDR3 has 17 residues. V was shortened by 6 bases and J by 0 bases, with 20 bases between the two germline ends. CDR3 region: CASSQSSGVGMNTEAFF. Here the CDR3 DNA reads TGTGCCAGCTCCCAAAGCTCCGGGGTAGGCATGAACACTGAAGCTTTCTTT.

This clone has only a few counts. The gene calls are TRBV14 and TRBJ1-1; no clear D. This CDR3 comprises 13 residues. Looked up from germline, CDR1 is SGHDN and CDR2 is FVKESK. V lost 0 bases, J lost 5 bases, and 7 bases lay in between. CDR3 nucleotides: TGTGCCAGCAGCCAAGACCAGTCGACTGAAGCTTTCTTT. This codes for CASSQDQSTEAFF.

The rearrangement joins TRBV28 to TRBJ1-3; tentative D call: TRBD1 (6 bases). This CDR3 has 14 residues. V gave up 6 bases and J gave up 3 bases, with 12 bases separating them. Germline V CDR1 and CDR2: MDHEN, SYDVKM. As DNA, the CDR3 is TGTGCCAGCAGGGGGCCAGGGGATGGAAACACCATATATTTT. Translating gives CASRGPGDGNTIYF. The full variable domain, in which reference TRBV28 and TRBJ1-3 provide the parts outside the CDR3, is DVKVTQSSRYLVKRTGEKVFLECVQDMDHENMFWYRQDPGLGLRLIYFSYDVKMKEKGDIPEGYSVSREKKERFSLILESASTNQTSMYLCASRGPGDGNTIYFGEGSWLTVV.

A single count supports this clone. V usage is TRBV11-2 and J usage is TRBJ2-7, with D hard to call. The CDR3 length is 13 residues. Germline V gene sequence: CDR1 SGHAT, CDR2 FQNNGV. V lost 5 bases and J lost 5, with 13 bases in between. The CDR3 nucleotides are TGTGCCAGCAGCCTTCGGTCCGCACACGAGCAGTACTTC. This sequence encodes CASSLRSAHEQYF.

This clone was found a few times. CDR3 loop: CASRVDRKQETQYF. CDR3 in DNA: TGTGCCAGCAGAGTTGACAGAAAGCAAGAGACCCAGTACTTC. The V call is TRBV27, the J call TRBJ2-5; maybe TRBD1 (5 bases). CDR3 length: 14 amino acids. CDR1 and CDR2 (germline): MNHEY, SMNVEV (reference sequence). V lost 6 bases, J lost 2 bases, and 13 bases lay in between.

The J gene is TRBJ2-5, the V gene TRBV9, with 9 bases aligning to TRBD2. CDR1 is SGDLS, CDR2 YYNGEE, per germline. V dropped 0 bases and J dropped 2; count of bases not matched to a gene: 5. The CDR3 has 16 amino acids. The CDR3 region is CASSVVVAGGQETQYF. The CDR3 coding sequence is TGTGCCAGCAGCGTAGTCGTGGCGGGAGGGCAAGAGACCCAGTACTTC.

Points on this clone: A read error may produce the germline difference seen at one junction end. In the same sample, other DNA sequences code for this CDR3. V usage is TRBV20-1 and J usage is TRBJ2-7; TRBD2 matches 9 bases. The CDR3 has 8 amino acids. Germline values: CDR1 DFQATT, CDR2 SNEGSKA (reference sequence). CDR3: CRGAGGSF. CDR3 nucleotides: TGCAGAGGGGCGGGAGGGAGCTTC.

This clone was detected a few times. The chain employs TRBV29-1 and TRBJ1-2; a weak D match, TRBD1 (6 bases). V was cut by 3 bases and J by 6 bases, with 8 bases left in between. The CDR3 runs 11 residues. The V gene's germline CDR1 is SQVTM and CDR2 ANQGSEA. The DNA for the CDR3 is TGCAGCGTTGAGGGGGCGAATGGCTACACCTTC. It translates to CSVEGANGYTF.

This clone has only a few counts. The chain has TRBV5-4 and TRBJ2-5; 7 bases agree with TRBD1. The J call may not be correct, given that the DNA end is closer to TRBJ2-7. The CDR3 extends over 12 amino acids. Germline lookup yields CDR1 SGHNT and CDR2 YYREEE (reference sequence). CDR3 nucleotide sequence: TGTGCCACTCGACAGGGATCCTACGAGCAGTACTTC. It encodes CATRQGSYEQYF.

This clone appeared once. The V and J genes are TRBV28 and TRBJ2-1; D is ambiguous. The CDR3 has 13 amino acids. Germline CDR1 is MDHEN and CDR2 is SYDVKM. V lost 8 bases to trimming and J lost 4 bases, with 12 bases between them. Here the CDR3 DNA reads TGTGCCAGCCACGGGCGGCCATACAATGAGCAGTTCTTC. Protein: CASHGRPYNEQFF.

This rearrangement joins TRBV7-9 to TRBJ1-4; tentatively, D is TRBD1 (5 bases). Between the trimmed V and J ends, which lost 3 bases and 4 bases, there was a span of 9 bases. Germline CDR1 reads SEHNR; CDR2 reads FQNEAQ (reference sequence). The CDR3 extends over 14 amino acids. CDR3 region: CASSFQGYNEKLFF. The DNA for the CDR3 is TGTGCCAGCAGCTTCCAGGGCTATAATGAAAAACTGTTTTTT.

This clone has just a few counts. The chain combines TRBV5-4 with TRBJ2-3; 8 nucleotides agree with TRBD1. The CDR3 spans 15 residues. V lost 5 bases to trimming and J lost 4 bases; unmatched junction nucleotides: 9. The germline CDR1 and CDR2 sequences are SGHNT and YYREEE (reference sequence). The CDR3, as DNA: TGTGCCAGCAGGACCGGGACAGGTATGGCAGATACGCAGTATTTT. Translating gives CASRTGTGMADTQYF.

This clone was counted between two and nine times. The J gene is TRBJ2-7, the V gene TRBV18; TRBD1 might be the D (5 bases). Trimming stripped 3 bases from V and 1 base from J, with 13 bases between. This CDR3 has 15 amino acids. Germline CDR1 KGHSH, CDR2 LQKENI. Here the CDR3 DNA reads TGTGCCAGCTCACCCCAGACAGTCTCTTCCTACGAGCAGTACTTC. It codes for CASSPQTVSSYEQYF.

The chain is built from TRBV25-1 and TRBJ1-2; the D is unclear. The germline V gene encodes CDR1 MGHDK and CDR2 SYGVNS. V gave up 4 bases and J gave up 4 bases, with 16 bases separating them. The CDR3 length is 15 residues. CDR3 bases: TGTGCCAGCAGTGCAACTTCGTTGGGAGGCTATGGCTACACCTTC. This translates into CASSATSLGGYGYTF.

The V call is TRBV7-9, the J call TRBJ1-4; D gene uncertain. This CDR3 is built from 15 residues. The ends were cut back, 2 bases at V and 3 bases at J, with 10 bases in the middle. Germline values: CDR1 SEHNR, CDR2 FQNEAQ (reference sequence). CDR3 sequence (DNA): TGTGCCAGCAGCTTACGGGATTCTGCTAATGAAAAACTGTTTTTT. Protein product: CASSLRDSANEKLFF.

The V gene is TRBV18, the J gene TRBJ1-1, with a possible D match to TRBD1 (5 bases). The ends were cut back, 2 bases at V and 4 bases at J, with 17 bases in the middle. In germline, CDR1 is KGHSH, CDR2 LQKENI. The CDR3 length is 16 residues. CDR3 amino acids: CASSPKLGGFGTEAFF. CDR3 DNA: TGTGCCAGCTCACCAAAGCTCGGGGGGTTTGGCACTGAAGCTTTCTTT.

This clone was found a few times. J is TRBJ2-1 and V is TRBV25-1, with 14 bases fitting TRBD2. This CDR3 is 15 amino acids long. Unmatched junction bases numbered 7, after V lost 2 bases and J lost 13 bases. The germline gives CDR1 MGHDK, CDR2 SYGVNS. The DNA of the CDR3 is TGTGCCAGCAGTGAAGGGACTAGCGGGAGCCCTGATCAGTTCTTC. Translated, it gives CASSEGTSGSPDQFF. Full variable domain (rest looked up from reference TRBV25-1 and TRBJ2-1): EADIYQTPRYLVIGTGKKITLECSQTMGHDKMYWYQQDPGMELHLIHYSYGVNSTEKGDLSSESTVSRIRTEHFPLTLESARPSHTSQYLCASSEGTSGSPDQFFGPGTRLTVL.

The CDR3 bases are TGCAGTGCTAGGGGTAATGAAAAACTGTTTTTT. Its protein is CSARGNEKLFF. The chain links TRBV20-1 to TRBJ1-4; no definite D call. Looked up from germline, CDR1 is DFQATT and CDR2 is SNEGSKA (reference sequence). The CDR3 sequence is 11 residues long. The ends were cut back, 3 bases at V and 4 bases at J, with 3 bases in the middle.

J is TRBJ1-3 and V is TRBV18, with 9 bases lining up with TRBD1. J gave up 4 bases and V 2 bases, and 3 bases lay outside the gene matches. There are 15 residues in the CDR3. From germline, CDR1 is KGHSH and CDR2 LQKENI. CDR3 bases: TGTGCCAGCTCACCAGGGACAGGGTCCGGAAACACCATATATTTT. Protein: CASSPGTGSGNTIYF. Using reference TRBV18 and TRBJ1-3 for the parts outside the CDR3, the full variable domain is NAGVMQNPRHLVRRRGQEARLRCSPMKGHSHVYWYRQLPEEGLKFMVYLQKENIIDESGMPKERFSAEFPKEGPSILRIQQVVRGDSAAYFCASSPGTGSGNTIYFGEGSWLTVV.

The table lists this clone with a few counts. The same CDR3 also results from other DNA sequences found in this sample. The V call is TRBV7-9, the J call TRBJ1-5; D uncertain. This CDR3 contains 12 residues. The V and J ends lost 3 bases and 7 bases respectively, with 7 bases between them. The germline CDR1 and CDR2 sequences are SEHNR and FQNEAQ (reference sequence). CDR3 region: CASSLLGQPQHF. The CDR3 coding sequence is TGTGCCAGCAGCTTGCTAGGACAGCCCCAGCATTTT.